The 30 T cell receptor beta chains below were found in one sample sequenced in a study of CD8+CD57+ T cells in acquired aplastic anemia. TCR beta VDJ and CDR3 profiling used genomic DNA as template. TCRdb reanalysed the reads using MiXCR and keeps one entry per CDR3 protein. The table shows 62,000 or so distinct CDR3 sequences, with around 50% occurring only once. Specimen: sorted CD4+, CD8+, or CD8+CD57+ T cells (not recorded which) from PBMCs. These receptors were obtained from a human donor in good health, serving as a control.

V usage is TRBV29-1 and J usage is TRBJ2-1, with D possibly being TRBD2 (6 bases). The length of the CDR3 is 12 residues. Looked up from germline, CDR1 is SQVTM and CDR2 is ANQGSEA. The V gene lost 4 bases and the J gene lost 9 bases, with 13 bases spanning the gap. CDR3 coding DNA: TGCAGCGTTGTTGGAGGGTGGGGTGAGCAGTTCTTC. It yields the protein CSVVGGWGEQFF.

The rearrangement joins TRBV25-1 to TRBJ2-1; 12 bases align to TRBD2. This CDR3 is built from 12 residues. From germline, CDR1 is MGHDK and CDR2 SYGVNS. V was pared by 5 bases and J by 12 bases, with 2 bases of the junction left unmatched. This chain's CDR3 is CASSILAGGQFF. The CDR3 DNA reads TGTGCCAGCAGTATACTAGCGGGAGGGCAGTTCTTC. Variable domain in full (rest from reference TRBV25-1 and TRBJ2-1): EADIYQTPRYLVIGTGKKITLECSQTMGHDKMYWYQQDPGMELHLIHYSYGVNSTEKGDLSSESTVSRIRTEHFPLTLESARPSHTSQYLCASSILAGGQFFGPGTRLTVL.

The chain combines TRBV7-9 with TRBJ1-5; the match to TRBD1 covers 7 bases. CDR3 size: 15 residues. Germline trimming cut 4 bases from V and 0 bases from J; bases unmatched to any gene: 3. Germline CDR1 and CDR2: SEHNR and FQNEAQ (reference sequence). The CDR3 DNA sequence: TGTGCCAGCAGCTCGGGACAGCCTAGCAATCAGCCCCAGCATTTT. It codes for CASSSGQPSNQPQHF. The variable domain in full, completed from reference TRBV7-9 and TRBJ1-5, reads DTGVSQNPRHKITKRGQNVTFRCDPISEHNRLYWYRQTLGQGPEFLTYFQNEAQLEKSRLLSDRFSAERPKGSFSTLEIQRTEQGDSAMYLCASSSGQPSNQPQHFGDGTRLSIL.

This clonotype was seen at least ten times. The chain has TRBV6-1 and TRBJ1-2; 7 bases fit TRBD1. Germline CDR1 and CDR2: MNHNS and SASEGT. Trimming at V came to 6 bases and at J to 6 bases, leaving 19 bases not matched to a gene. The CDR3 sequence is 17 residues long. CDR3 protein: CASRIHTYTGTVDGYTF. The CDR3 region has the DNA TGTGCCAGCAGGATACACACATATACCGGGACAGTGGATGGCTACACCTTC.

The chain combines TRBV19 with TRBJ2-1; 11 bases fit TRBD2. Germline loops: CDR1 LNHDA, CDR2 SQIVND (reference sequence). Trimming cost V 9 bases and J 10 bases; bases outside gene matches: 17. This CDR3 has 16 amino acids. The CDR3 reads CASNPRTSGSVMEQFF. For the CDR3, the DNA is TGTGCCAGCAACCCGAGGACTAGCGGGTCCGTCATGGAGCAGTTCTTC.

The chain uses TRBV19 and TRBJ1-6; D is unclear. Trimming took 3 bases from V and 11 from J, leaving 14 bases between them. This CDR3 region has 14 residues. Germline V gives CDR1 LNHDA, CDR2 SQIVND (reference sequence). CDR3 amino acids: CASSIARSTTPLHF. Written as DNA, the CDR3 is TGTGCCAGTAGTATCGCCAGGTCGACGACACCCCTCCACTTT.

The chain employs TRBV2 and TRBJ2-7; tentative D call: TRBD1 (8 bases). Germline V lookup: CDR1 SNHLY, CDR2 FYNNEI. The CDR3 loop spans 13 amino acids. Trimming left V 10 bases short and J 5 bases short, with 18 bases between. CDR3 loop: CAIGRGQVDEQYV. DNA of the CDR3: TGTGCCATTGGGAGGGGACAGGTGGACGAGCAGTACGTC.

This clonotype was detected a few times. CDR3 loop: CASRVSGQGYEAFF. The CDR3 nucleotides are TGTGCCAGCAGGGTGTCGGGGCAGGGCTATGAAGCTTTCTTT. This chain joins TRBV25-1 and TRBJ1-1, with D perhaps matching TRBD1 (5 bases). In germline, CDR1 is MGHDK, CDR2 SYGVNS. V was pared by 6 bases and J by 7 bases, with 18 bases between. This CDR3 has 14 amino acids. The variable domain in full, with the rest retrieved from reference TRBV25-1 and TRBJ1-1, is EADIYQTPRYLVIGTGKKITLECSQTMGHDKMYWYQQDPGMELHLIHYSYGVNSTEKGDLSSESTVSRIRTEHFPLTLESARPSHTSQYLCASRVSGQGYEAFFGQGTRLTVV.

The sample holds many counts of this clonotype. The chain employs TRBV9 and TRBJ1-4, with D possibly matching TRBD1 (5 bases). Germline CDR1 is SGDLS and CDR2 is YYNGEE. CDR3 length: 14 residues. V lost 3 bases and J 4 bases, leaving 10 bases between the germline ends. The chain's CDR3 is CASSARQNNEKLFF. As DNA, the CDR3 is TGTGCCAGCAGCGCCAGACAGAATAATGAAAAACTGTTTTTT.

There are many counts of this clonotype. The chain is built from TRBV12-3 or TRBV12-4 and TRBJ2-4; D possibly corresponds to TRBD2 (5 bases). V lost 5 bases and J lost 1, with 18 bases in between. The CDR3 is 17 amino acids. CDR3 loop: CASSTTFRGGAKNIQYF. Written as DNA, the CDR3 is TGTGCCAGCAGTACGACGTTTCGGGGTGGCGCCAAAAACATTCAGTACTTC.

Many counts were recorded for this clonotype. This chain connects TRBV11-2 to TRBJ2-1; D is unresolved. This CDR3 spans 14 amino acids. The ends were cut back, 0 bases at V and 0 bases at J, with 3 bases in the middle. Germline V CDR1 and CDR2: SGHAT, FQNNGV. Written as DNA, the CDR3 is TGTGCCAGCAGCTTAGATCGCTCCTACAATGAGCAGTTCTTC. Residues: CASSLDRSYNEQFF.

The chain combines TRBV11-2 with TRBJ2-3; perhaps TRBD1 as D (6 bases). Trimming took off 5 bases at V and 3 bases at J, with 15 bases between the two ends. The CDR3 runs 15 residues. Germline CDR1 SGHAT, CDR2 FQNNGV. The CDR3 DNA follows: TGTGCCAGCAGCAAGGTTACAGGGTTTACAGATACGCAGTATTTT. This codes for CASSKVTGFTDTQYF.

V gene TRBV4-3 combines with J gene TRBJ1-1; D unclear. CDR3 length: 16 residues. V dropped 0 bases and J dropped 1 base, with 12 bases sitting between them. CDR1 is LGHNA and CDR2 is YSLEER in the germline V gene. CDR3 sequence (DNA): TGCGCCAGCAGCCAAGATCGGAGCAGCCAGAACACTGAAGCTTTCTTT. It specifies CASSQDRSSQNTEAFF.

In this sample, this clonotype turned up many times. The V gene is TRBV12-3 or TRBV12-4, the J gene TRBJ2-7; a weak D match, TRBD2 (6 bases). V lost 4 bases, J lost 4 bases, and 17 bases lay in between. The CDR3 sequence is 15 residues long. CDR3 amino acids: CASSYDWGDHYEQYF. The CDR3 DNA sequence: TGTGCCAGCAGTTACGACTGGGGGGACCATTACGAGCAGTACTTC.

The genes are TRBV2 and TRBJ1-5, with 8 bases aligning to TRBD1. Germline CDR1 is SNHLY and CDR2 is FYNNEI. J lost 4 bases, V lost 5 bases, and 13 bases had no gene match. The CDR3 totals 17 residues. Written as DNA, the CDR3 is TGTGCCAGCAGTAGGACAGGGTTGGGGAGTGGAAATCAGCCCCAGCATTTT. It codes for CASSRTGLGSGNQPQHF.

This chain joins TRBV9 and TRBJ2-1; 7 positions agree with TRBD1. The CDR3 has 15 amino acids. J was trimmed by 7 bases and V by 4 bases; bases with no gene match: 11. CDR1 is SGDLS, CDR2 YYNGEE, per germline. DNA for the CDR3: TGTGCCAGCAGCCAAGTAAGGACAGGACGTAATGAGCAGTTCTTC. Encoded protein: CASSQVRTGRNEQFF.

The chain carries TRBV19 and TRBJ1-5, with 9 bases that match TRBD1. This CDR3 has 16 amino acids. Germline CDR1 LNHDA, CDR2 SQIVND (reference sequence). The junction had 13 bases not matched to a gene; V was cut back by 7 bases and J by 6 bases. In DNA, the CDR3 is TGTGCCAGTAAGGGCACCTGGACAGGGGTGGGTCAGCCCCAGCATTTT. Its protein is CASKGTWTGVGQPQHF.

The V gene is TRBV9, the J gene TRBJ1-1; D perhaps matches TRBD1 (5 bases). V shed 4 bases and J shed 0 bases, with 10 bases lying between them. Germline-derived CDR1 and CDR2 are SGDLS and YYNGEE. The CDR3 consists of 14 residues. The CDR3 here is CASSPGSMNTEAFF. CDR3 nucleotides: TGTGCCAGCAGCCCAGGGTCGATGAACACTGAAGCTTTCTTT.

Many counts were recorded for this clonotype. The genes are TRBV7-2 and TRBJ1-6; D unclear. V was clipped by 2 bases and J by 5 bases, with 7 bases between them. This CDR3 contains 14 residues. Germline assignment: CDR1 SGHTA and CDR2 FQGNSA. The CDR3 protein is CASSLWMNNSPLHF. The CDR3 nucleotides are TGTGCCAGCAGCTTATGGATGAATAATTCACCCCTCCACTTT. Looking up the rest from reference TRBV7-2 and TRBJ1-6 gives the full variable domain: GAGVSQSPSNKVTEKGKDVELRCDPISGHTALYWYRQSLGQGLEFLIYFQGNSAPDKSGLPSDRFSAERTGGSVSTLTIQRTQQEDSAVYLCASSLWMNNSPLHFGNGTRLTVT.

This chain joins TRBV19 and TRBJ1-2, with 7 bases matching TRBD1. Germline CDR1 LNHDA, CDR2 SQIVND (reference sequence). The CDR3 consists of 12 residues. Unmatched junction bases numbered 6, after V lost 8 bases and J lost 6 bases. Here the CDR3 DNA reads TGTGCCAGTGGGCGGGACAGAGATGGCTACACCTTC. Translated, it gives CASGRDRDGYTF.

The CDR3 DNA is TGTGCCAGCAGCCCTCCCGGGACAGGGGACTACGAGCAGTACTTC. Translated, it gives CASSPPGTGDYEQYF. The J gene is TRBJ2-1, the V gene TRBV7-6, with 10 bases identical to TRBD1. Matching the DNA end better, TRBJ2-7 makes the J call doubtful. This CDR3 contains 15 residues. CDR1 SGHVS and CDR2 FNYEAQ come from the germline V gene.

This chain links TRBV20-1 with TRBJ1-4, with D perhaps TRBD1 (6 bases). Trimming shortened V by 3 bases and J by 8 bases, and 13 bases separated the two germline ends. The CDR3 runs 13 residues. Germline CDR1 DFQATT, CDR2 SNEGSKA (reference sequence). The DNA of the CDR3 is TGCAGTGCTAGGGCCAGGGGAGTCGAAAAACTGTTTTTT. Protein product: CSARARGVEKLFF.

The chain joins TRBV6-1 to TRBJ2-7; 7 bases match TRBD1. The CDR3 has 15 residues. V lost 6 bases to trimming and J lost 1 base; unmatched junction nucleotides: 9. Germline V gene lookup returns CDR1 MNHNS and CDR2 SASEGT. Here the CDR3 reads CASRGSRTGSYEQYF. CDR3 coding DNA: TGTGCCAGCAGAGGTAGCCGGACAGGATCCTACGAGCAGTACTTC.

V is TRBV4-1 and J is TRBJ1-4; possible D gene TRBD1, 6 bases. V lost 1 base and J 4 bases, leaving 13 bases between the germline ends. The CDR3 runs 16 residues. Germline-derived CDR1 and CDR2 are MGHRA and YSYEKL. CDR3: CASSQVLRTDNEKLFF. The CDR3 bases are TGCGCCAGCAGCCAAGTGCTTAGGACAGATAATGAAAAACTGTTTTTT.

At least ten counts were recorded for this clonotype. J is TRBJ2-4 and V is TRBV11-2; D is uncertain. Germline CDR1 is SGHAT and CDR2 is FQNNGV. The ends were cut back, 3 bases at V and 0 bases at J, with 9 bases in the middle. This CDR3 comprises 15 residues. CDR3 DNA sequence: TGTGCCAGCAGCTTGCTCCCACTAGCCAAAAACATTCAGTACTTC. As protein: CASSLLPLAKNIQYF. Using reference TRBV11-2 and TRBJ2-4 for the parts outside the CDR3, the full variable domain is EAGVAQSPRYKIIEKRQSVAFWCNPISGHATLYWYQQILGQGPKLLIQFQNNGVVDDSQLPKDRFSAERLKGVDSTLKIQPAKLEDSAVYLCASSLLPLAKNIQYFGAGTRLSVL.

V gene TRBV29-1 combines with J gene TRBJ1-1, with D unclear. CDR1 SQVTM and CDR2 ANQGSEA come from the germline V gene. With 5 bases removed from V and 1 base from J, the gap between germline ends came to 8 bases. This CDR3 spans 12 amino acids. CDR3 in DNA: TGCAGCGTTCAACACTGGAACACTGAAGCTTTCTTT. The encoded protein is CSVQHWNTEAFF.

The chain joins TRBV25-1 to TRBJ1-1; TRBD1 might be the D (6 bases). Germline V lookup: CDR1 MGHDK, CDR2 SYGVNS. The CDR3 runs to 13 residues. V was pared by 2 bases and J by 7 bases, with 11 bases between. CDR3 nucleotide sequence: TGTGCCAGCAGTGAACACCACAGGGATGAAGCTTTCTTT. Protein product: CASSEHHRDEAFF.

There are many counts of this clonotype. This chain joins TRBV27 and TRBJ2-1, with TRBD1 identical over 8 bases. V was pared by 5 bases and J by 6 bases, with 9 bases of the junction left unmatched. The germline CDR1 and CDR2 sequences are MNHEY and SMNVEV (reference sequence). CDR3 length: 15 residues. CDR3 DNA sequence: TGTGCCAGCAGTGCCCGGACAGGGCCCGGCAATGAGCAGTTCTTC. It specifies CASSARTGPGNEQFF.

This clonotype was found many times. CDR3 sequence: CASTPIIWTYYYEQYF. The CDR3 region has the DNA TGTGCCAGCACCCCTATTATTTGGACTTATTACTACGAGCAGTACTTC. The V and J genes are TRBV5-5 and TRBJ2-7; possible D gene TRBD2, 5 bases. V was cut by 6 bases and J by 3 bases, with 22 bases left in between. The CDR3 has 16 residues. The germline CDR1 and CDR2 sequences are SGHKS and YYEKEE (reference sequence).

The genes are TRBV9 and TRBJ1-6, with D possibly matching TRBD1 (5 bases). Trimming removed 1 base at V and 10 bases at J, with 9 bases between. This CDR3 is built from 13 residues. Per germline, CDR1 SGDLS and CDR2 YYNGEE. CDR3 residues: CASSVHGDSPLHF. CDR3 nucleotides: TGTGCCAGCAGCGTACACGGGGACTCACCCCTCCACTTT.